These 12 T cell receptor beta chains share one sample of origin, sequenced in a study of beta chain features in type 1 diabetes. Sequenced material consisted of expressed TCRB transcripts (all of the isolated RNA was reverse transcribed). Here immunoSEQ multiplex PCR was the method, and the copy in TCRdb shows in-frame clones only, minus some. The sample has about 900,000 clones; around a sixth are singletons. Sequencing was carried out using naive CD4+ T cells from blood. These TCRs come from a woman aged 18 to 35 in good health.

This clone has a handful of counts. The chain has TRBV7-6 and TRBJ2-3; maybe TRBD2 (5 bases). This CDR3 comprises 17 residues. V was shortened by 4 bases and J by 3 bases, with 20 bases between the two germline ends. CDR1 SGHVS and CDR2 FNYEAQ come from the germline V gene. Written as DNA, the CDR3 is TGTGCCAGCAGCTCCCCCGGACGGGGAGTAGGGACAGATACGCAGTATTTT. As protein: CASSSPGRGVGTDTQYF.

The chain combines TRBV9 with TRBJ2-7; 10 nucleotides align to TRBD1. V trimming: 0 bases; J trimming: 6 bases; junction bases outside the gene matches: 6. This CDR3 is 15 amino acids long. In germline, CDR1 is SGDLS, CDR2 YYNGEE. The CDR3 sequence is CASSVAGTGVAEQYF. The CDR3 bases are TGTGCCAGCAGCGTAGCCGGGACAGGGGTCGCCGAGCAGTACTTC.

This sequence joins TRBV7-9 and TRBJ2-1, with D possibly matching TRBD2 (5 bases). V shed 5 bases and J shed 9 bases, with 20 bases lying between them. Germline V gene lookup returns CDR1 SEHNR and CDR2 FQNEAQ (reference sequence). The CDR3 covers 15 residues. The CDR3 region is CASSRSTTVASEQFF. CDR3 sequence (DNA): TGTGCCAGCAGCCGAAGCACAACCGTAGCGAGTGAGCAGTTCTTC.

This clone was observed a few times. V is TRBV6-6 and J is TRBJ2-7; D call uncertain. CDR1 and CDR2 from the germline V gene are MNHNY and SVGAGI (reference sequence). The CDR3 is 12 amino acids. Trimming stripped 4 bases from V and 6 bases from J, with 10 bases between. CDR3 DNA sequence: TGTGCCAGCAGTTCCATCCGTCGCGAGCAGTACTTC. Translated, it gives CASSSIRREQYF.

This clone was detected a few times. CDR3 nucleotides: TGTGCCAGCAGTATGGGGGCTAGTAGGGGTACGCAGTATTTT. It specifies CASSMGASRGTQYF. This chain links TRBV6-6 with TRBJ2-3; D might be TRBD1 (6 bases). Germline loops: CDR1 MNHNY, CDR2 SVGAGI (reference sequence). The CDR3 runs 14 residues. V gave up 5 bases and J gave up 8 bases, with 17 bases separating them.

The chain couples TRBV29-1 to TRBJ2-1, with 10 bases matching TRBD2. CDR1 SQVTM and CDR2 ANQGSEA come from the germline V gene. V shed 7 bases, J shed 7 bases, and the junction held 10 bases outside the gene matches. The CDR3 spans 14 residues. The DNA of the CDR3 is TGCAGCGCCGAACTCGGACTAGCGGCTAATGAGCAGTTCTTC. Translated, it gives CSAELGLAANEQFF.

This clone was counted between two and nine times. This sequence joins TRBV19 and TRBJ2-1; no reliable D call. The CDR3 extends over 13 amino acids. In germline, CDR1 is LNHDA, CDR2 SQIVND (reference sequence). The V end lost 2 bases, the J end lost 6 bases, and 8 bases lay between the germline ends. DNA for the CDR3: TGTGCCAGTAGTATAAAGTCGGGCAATGAGCAGTTCTTC. Translated, it gives CASSIKSGNEQFF. Drawing the rest from reference TRBV19 and TRBJ2-1, the complete variable domain is DGGITQSPKYLFRKEGQNVTLSCEQNLNHDAMYWYRQDPGQGLRLIYYSQIVNDFQKGDIAEGYSVSREKKESFPLTVTSAQKNPTAFYLCASSIKSGNEQFFGPGTRLTVL.

Only a few counts were recorded for this clone. The chain employs TRBV5-6 and TRBJ2-2; TRBD2 is a possible D gene (6 bases). CDR3 length: 13 residues. The V gene lost 4 bases and the J gene lost 5 bases, with 9 bases spanning the gap. CDR1 SGHDT and CDR2 YYEEEE come from the germline V gene. CDR3 DNA sequence: TGTGCCAGCAGCATGCGGGAAACCGGGGAGCTGTTTTTT. It yields the protein CASSMRETGELFF.

This clone was found a few times. This chain joins TRBV9 and TRBJ1-1; D call uncertain. CDR1 SGDLS and CDR2 YYNGEE come from the germline V gene. Trimming took off 3 bases at V and 4 bases at J, with 7 bases between the two ends. The CDR3 has 12 amino acids. DNA for the CDR3: TGTGCCAGCAGCGGCACCGGCACTGAAGCTTTCTTT. Translating gives CASSGTGTEAFF.

This chain connects TRBV4-2 to TRBJ1-5, with D possibly TRBD1 on 5 matching bases. The CDR3 runs to 17 residues. Trimming stripped 0 bases from V and 0 bases from J, with 12 bases between. The V gene's germline CDR1 is LGHNA and CDR2 YNFKEQ. CDR3 loop: CASSQDIIRGSNQPQHF. CDR3 sequence (DNA): TGTGCCAGCAGCCAAGATATCATTAGGGGTAGCAATCAGCCCCAGCATTTT.

The rearrangement uses TRBV20-1 and TRBJ2-1; D tentatively fits TRBD1 or TRBD2 (6 bases each). Germline V gene lookup returns CDR1 DFQATT and CDR2 SNEGSKA (reference sequence). The CDR3 totals 11 residues. Between the trimmed V and J ends, which lost 0 bases and 12 bases, there was a span of 9 bases. The CDR3 nucleotides are TGCAGTGCTAGAGAGCCGGGGGCGCAGTTCTTC. Protein sequence: CSAREPGAQFF.

With regard to this clone: The junction differs from germline at one of its ends, possibly a read error. V and J are TRBV19 and TRBJ2-3; possible D gene TRBD1, 6 bases. Per the germline V gene, CDR1 is LNHDA and CDR2 is SQIVND (reference sequence). This CDR3 is 10 amino acids long. As DNA, the CDR3 is TGCGACAGGATCACAGATACGCAGTATTTT. The encoded protein is CDRITDTQYF.